The 5 T cell receptor beta chains below come from one sample, sequenced in a study of shared clonotypes between healthy human individuals. The naive CD8 fraction comprised CD45RO-negative cells positively selected for CCR7 and excluded terminally differentiated effector memory CD45RA+ cells. The table came from immunoSEQ multiplex PCR; TCRdb's copy has only in-frame clones and leaves some out. Of about 2.1 million clones detected, about 92% appear once; the ten largest clones hold around 1.7%. The sequencing input was naive CD8+ T cells from PBMCs. The receptors come from a man younger than 30 in good health. Some clones in this sample may be carry-over from other donors' samples.

The rearrangement links TRBV29-1 to TRBJ2-5; the match to TRBD2 covers 14 bases. Germline trimming cut 4 bases from V and 0 bases from J; bases unmatched to any gene: 7. The V gene's germline CDR1 is SQVTM and CDR2 ANQGSEA. This CDR3 is built from 17 residues. The CDR3 loop is CSVGGLAGAADQETQYF. The CDR3 region has the DNA TGCAGCGTTGGGGGACTAGCGGGAGCGGCGGACCAAGAGACCCAGTACTTC.

The CDR3 protein is CASSSGEETQYF. CDR3 nucleotides: TGTGCCAGCAGTAGCGGAGAGGAGACCCAGTACTTC. The chain combines TRBV28 with TRBJ2-5; weak D call: TRBD2 (5 bases). The germline CDR1 and CDR2 sequences are MDHEN and SYDVKM. V was shortened by 5 bases and J by 5 bases, with 9 bases between the two germline ends. The CDR3 covers 12 residues.

V usage is TRBV27 and J usage is TRBJ1-5; D unclear. Per the germline V gene, CDR1 is MNHEY and CDR2 is SMNVEV (reference sequence). V gave up 1 base and J gave up 7 bases, with 17 bases separating them. The CDR3 length is 16 residues. CDR3 nucleotides: TGTGCCAGCAGTTTATACCACGCTACCGGGGTCCAGCCCCAGCATTTT. Translation gives CASSLYHATGVQPQHF.

V is TRBV27 and J is TRBJ1-5; D may be TRBD1 (5 bases). This CDR3 spans 16 amino acids. Trimming shortened V by 6 bases and J by 3 bases, and 18 bases separated the two germline ends. Germline values: CDR1 MNHEY, CDR2 SMNVEV (reference sequence). CDR3 DNA sequence: TGTGCCAGCAGCAGTTCCTGGGGGGAGGTCAATCAGCCCCAGCATTTT. It codes for CASSSSWGEVNQPQHF.

The chain combines TRBV4-2 with TRBJ2-7, with TRBD2 matching 11 bases. The V and J ends lost 1 base and 3 bases, in that order; junction bases with no gene match: 2. The CDR3 extends over 15 amino acids. From germline, CDR1 is LGHNA and CDR2 YNFKEQ. The CDR3 region is CASSQALAGGYEQYF. CDR3 sequence (DNA): TGTGCCAGCAGCCAAGCTCTAGCGGGAGGCTACGAGCAGTACTTC.